The 22 T cell receptor beta chains given below trace back to one sample, sequenced in a study of blood T cell repertoires in COVID-19. TCRdb's copy holds only in-frame clones and misses some; the assay was immunoSEQ multiplex PCR. The data show fewer than 650,000 clones, with 85% to 90% seen just once and under 8.5% held by the top ten. The specimen sequenced was peripheral blood. All receptors derive from a woman aged 45-60 years with COVID-19, enrolled during active disease.

The genes are TRBV19 and TRBJ2-2, with 8 nucleotides matching TRBD1. Trimming took 4 bases from V and 4 from J; bases not matched to a gene: 5. The CDR3 has 15 amino acids. Germline CDR1 is LNHDA and CDR2 is SQIVND (reference sequence). CDR3 sequence: CASSTRTGSTGELFF. CDR3 nucleotides: TGTGCCAGTAGTACCCGGACAGGGTCCACCGGGGAGCTGTTTTTT.

The V and J genes are TRBV19 and TRBJ2-7, with a possible D match to TRBD2 (5 bases). Germline V CDR1 and CDR2: LNHDA, SQIVND (reference sequence). V was trimmed by 3 bases and J by 2 bases, leaving 23 bases between them. The CDR3 length is 18 residues. DNA of the CDR3: TGTGCCAGTAGTATCTCAGCCCCCGGGATGCTTCTTCCCTACGAGCAGTACTTC. Its translation is CASSISAPGMLLPYEQYF.

The chain is built from TRBV3-1 (or the pseudogene TRBV3-2) and TRBJ2-5, with 10 bases lining up with TRBD2. Trimming at V came to 4 bases and at J to 4 bases, leaving 6 bases not matched to a gene. Germline V gives CDR1 LGHDT, CDR2 YNNKEL (reference sequence). The length of the CDR3 is 15 residues. CDR3 in amino acids: CASSLLAGEGETQYF. In nucleotides, the CDR3 is TGTGCCAGCAGCCTTCTAGCGGGGGAGGGAGAGACCCAGTACTTC.

The V and J genes are TRBV2 and TRBJ1-5; TRBD1 agrees at 7 bases. Germline V lookup: CDR1 SNHLY, CDR2 FYNNEI. This CDR3 spans 15 amino acids. With 2 bases clipped from V and 3 bases from J, the junction kept 4 bases outside the gene matches. The CDR3 DNA sequence: TGTGCCAGCAGTGAATCGGGACAGCTCAATCAGCCCCAGCATTTT. It translates to CASSESGQLNQPQHF.

The chain employs TRBV7-8 and TRBJ2-2; D is perhaps TRBD2 (6 bases). Trimming took off 5 bases at V and 7 bases at J, with 17 bases between the two ends. The CDR3 sequence is 15 residues long. In germline, CDR1 is SGHVS, CDR2 FQNEAQ. The CDR3 region is CASSTPGTQNGELFF. The CDR3 DNA is TGTGCCAGCAGCACCCCTGGGACTCAAAACGGGGAGCTGTTTTTT.

This rearrangement joins TRBV30 to TRBJ2-7; unclear D gene. The V and J ends lost 3 bases and 6 bases respectively, with 15 bases between them. Per germline, CDR1 GTSNPN and CDR2 SVGIG (reference sequence). CDR3 length equals 13 residues. The CDR3 DNA sequence: TGTGCCTGGAGGTCTAGGCGTTCGGCCGAGCAGTACTTC. This gives the protein CAWRSRRSAEQYF.

This clone was counted a single time. This sample includes further DNA sequences coding for the same CDR3. This chain connects TRBV5-1 to TRBJ1-4; TRBD1 matches 8 bases. Germline-derived CDR1 and CDR2 are SGHRS and YFSETQ. The CDR3 totals 15 residues. The J segment lost 8 bases and the V segment lost 0 bases, leaving 6 bases of the junction unmatched. Here the CDR3 DNA reads TGCGCCAGCAGCTTGGCGGGGACAGGAGGGGAAAAACTGTTTTTT. Translated, it gives CASSLAGTGGEKLFF.

The chain combines TRBV2 with TRBJ1-2; 11 positions agree with TRBD1. The CDR3 has 16 residues. Trimming took 6 bases from V and 3 from J; bases not matched to a gene: 9. Germline-derived CDR1 and CDR2 are SNHLY and FYNNEI. CDR3 coding DNA: TGTGCCAGCAGGGAACTGGACAGGGGGCCCCACTATGGCTACACCTTC. Protein product: CASRELDRGPHYGYTF.

This chain connects TRBV11-2 to TRBJ2-4, with a weak D call TRBD1 (7 bases). V was trimmed by 6 bases and J by 9 bases, leaving 18 bases between them. CDR1 is SGHAT, CDR2 FQNNGV, per germline. CDR3 length: 14 residues. The CDR3 sequence: CASRNRQGGAIQYF. The CDR3 DNA sequence: TGTGCCAGCAGAAATCGACAGGGCGGGGCCATTCAGTACTTC.

The gene calls are TRBV6-5 and TRBJ2-7; TRBD2 is a possible D gene (5 bases). This CDR3 comprises 12 residues. Per the germline V gene, CDR1 is MNHEY and CDR2 is SVGAGI. V lost 4 bases and J lost 7, with 11 bases in between. DNA of the CDR3: TGTGCCAGCAGTTCCAGCGGTGAGGAGCAGTACTTC. Amino acid sequence: CASSSSGEEQYF.

CDR3 residues: CAWRSPGSPLHF. CDR3 DNA: TGTGCCTGGAGGTCCCCAGGGTCACCCCTCCACTTT. The rearrangement uses TRBV30 and TRBJ1-6; weak D call: TRBD1 (5 bases). The ends were cut back, 3 bases at V and 10 bases at J, with 10 bases in the middle. Germline lookup yields CDR1 GTSNPN and CDR2 SVGIG (reference sequence). The CDR3 has 12 residues.

The chain combines TRBV5-5 with TRBJ1-4; D is possibly TRBD1 (5 bases). Trimming pared 2 bases from V and 3 bases from J, leaving 8 bases between. There are 14 residues in the CDR3. CDR1 SGHKS and CDR2 YYEKEE come from the germline V gene (reference sequence). This chain's CDR3 is CASSLPTANEKLFF. DNA of the CDR3: TGTGCCAGCAGCTTACCGACAGCTAATGAAAAACTGTTTTTT.

The rearrangement links TRBV24-1 to TRBJ2-3, with no clear D. V gave up 0 bases and J gave up 3 bases, with 15 bases separating them. This CDR3 region has 17 residues. The germline CDR1 and CDR2 sequences are KGHDR and SFDVKD. CDR3 in DNA: TGTGCCACCAGTGATTTGACCCCCGCAGGCTCTACAGATACGCAGTATTTT. It encodes CATSDLTPAGSTDTQYF.

This rearrangement joins TRBV18 to TRBJ2-5; D might be TRBD1 (5 bases). The V gene's germline CDR1 is KGHSH and CDR2 LQKENI. V was shortened by 3 bases and J by 5 bases, with 16 bases between the two germline ends. The length of the CDR3 is 15 residues. CDR3 in DNA: TGTGCCAGCTCACCCAACAAGGGGCCCCTGGAGACCCAGTACTTC. Residues: CASSPNKGPLETQYF.

The chain carries TRBV5-1 and TRBJ2-7, with 12 bases identical to TRBD1. This CDR3 region has 16 residues. J was trimmed by 5 bases and V by 0 bases; bases with no gene match: 6. CDR1 SGHRS and CDR2 YFSETQ come from the germline V gene. The CDR3 region is CASSLAPGQGANEQYF. The CDR3 nucleotides read TGCGCCAGCAGCTTGGCCCCGGGACAGGGGGCTAACGAGCAGTACTTC.

V is TRBV5-6 and J is TRBJ1-1, with no clear D. Per the germline V gene, CDR1 is SGHDT and CDR2 is YYEEEE. The CDR3 contains 16 residues. V gave up 0 bases and J gave up 0 bases, with 12 bases separating them. The DNA of the CDR3 is TGTGCCAGCAGCTTGGGTGTGGGGAGCATGAACACTGAAGCTTTCTTT. It specifies CASSLGVGSMNTEAFF.

The V and J genes are TRBV9 and TRBJ2-5; TRBD1 matches at 7 bases. CDR3 size: 16 residues. Germline V gives CDR1 SGDLS, CDR2 YYNGEE. Trimming took 3 bases from V and 1 from J; bases not matched to a gene: 9. This chain's CDR3 is CASSARGQGFQETQYF. The CDR3 coding sequence is TGTGCCAGCAGCGCAAGGGGGCAGGGATTCCAAGAGACCCAGTACTTC.

The V gene is TRBV3-1 (or the pseudogene TRBV3-2), the J gene TRBJ1-1, with 9 bases fitting TRBD1. The germline V gene has CDR1 LGHDT and CDR2 YNNKEL (reference sequence). The junction had 9 bases not matched to a gene; V was cut back by 5 bases and J by 5 bases. The CDR3 sequence is 15 residues long. The CDR3: CASSFRPGQGTEAFF. CDR3 sequence (DNA): TGTGCCAGCAGCTTCCGGCCGGGACAGGGAACTGAAGCTTTCTTT.

This sequence joins TRBV5-1 and TRBJ1-2; D may be TRBD1 (5 bases). V lost 4 bases, J lost 4 bases, and 11 bases lay in between. Germline CDR1 and CDR2: SGHRS and YFSETQ. CDR3 size: 13 residues. The CDR3 DNA is TGCGCCAGCAGCCTCCTGGACACCTATGGCTACACCTTC. Amino acid sequence: CASSLLDTYGYTF.

The chain recombines TRBV6-5 with TRBJ2-1; 9 bases are shared with TRBD1. Per germline, CDR1 MNHEY and CDR2 SVGAGI. V lost 6 bases to trimming and J lost 2 bases; unmatched junction nucleotides: 5. CDR3 length: 15 residues. This CDR3 is CASRAGTGPYNEQFF. The CDR3 coding sequence is TGTGCCAGCAGGGCCGGGACAGGGCCCTACAATGAGCAGTTCTTC.

This clone was seen more than once but under ten times. The genes are TRBV4-2 and TRBJ2-2; 8 bases are shared with TRBD1. This CDR3 comprises 14 residues. Germline lookup yields CDR1 LGHNA and CDR2 YNFKEQ. The junction had 7 bases not matched to a gene; V was cut back by 4 bases and J by 9 bases. The CDR3 nucleotides are TGTGCCAGCAGCCCCGACAGGGGCCCCTGGGAGCTGTTTTTT. Encoded protein: CASSPDRGPWELFF.

The V and J genes are TRBV9 and TRBJ1-2; D unclear. V was pared by 0 bases and J by 8 bases, with 17 bases between. This CDR3 contains 15 residues. Germline values: CDR1 SGDLS, CDR2 YYNGEE. The CDR3 here is CASSVDASQGRGYTF. The CDR3 bases are TGTGCCAGCAGCGTAGATGCCAGCCAAGGGAGGGGCTACACCTTC.